The subject of this entry is one TCR beta chain. Its antigen is not known. These data come from a study of cytomegalovirus exposure and HLA in healthy donors. Study-level results: Cytomegalovirus association was listed for 164 TCR beta chains.

13 Jbeta primers and 60 Vbeta primers were used for the PCR. Method: immunoSEQ multiplex PCR; TCRdb's copy keeps in-frame clones and lacks some. The sample shows 130,000 or so clones, 78% of them seen only once. This CDR3 contains 14 residues. Germline-derived CDR1 and CDR2 are KGHSH and LQKENI. Trimming removed 3 bases from V and 3 bases from J; junction bases left unmatched: 4. The chain combines TRBV18 with TRBJ2-7; 8 bases are shared with TRBD1. Sample: PBMCs. The clonotype was recovered from a female donor in good health and CMV-seronegative. The CDR3 loop is CASSPGQASYEQYF. CDR3 nucleotides: TGTGCCAGCTCACCGGGACAGGCAAGCTACGAGCAGTACTTC.